This T cell receptor beta chain was sequenced during a study of CD8 T cells in ankylosing spondylitis. Preparation of TCR beta libraries was done by quantitative 5'-RACE with molecular barcodes. In TCRdb, the 5' RACE reads were re-called with MiXCR into one record per CDR3 protein. Among about 800,000 distinct CDR3 sequences listed, 12% were seen once. Study-wide results and caveats: Apparently characteristic of ankylosing spondylitis blood was a TCR beta motif (about eight highly homologous variants). Some of the motif variants had earlier been found in reactive arthritis patients' fluid and blood.

This clonotype was seen a handful of times. Its antigen is as yet unknown. Germline V gene sequence: CDR1 KGHSH, CDR2 LQKENI. This CDR3 contains 14 residues. V gave up 6 bases and J gave up 5 bases; unmatched junction bases: 9. The rearrangement joins TRBV18 to TRBJ1-1; 7 nucleotides match TRBD1. This TCR was sampled from a male donor with ankylosing spondylitis. Sequenced sample: blood, either unsorted or a sorted T cell fraction (not recorded which). This CDR3 is CASSRQGDWTEAFF. The CDR3 DNA is TGTGCCAGCTCCCGGCAGGGGGACTGGACTGAAGCTTTCTTT.